This T cell receptor (beta chain) was retrieved from a study of blood T cells in healthy people across ages (dated by TCRdb to about 2015). General notes on the study: In model experiments, template switching captured roughly one uniquely barcoded TCR beta cDNA molecule for every two T cells. Age-related changes in TCR beta repertoire diversity were measured in the study by deep sequencing normalized with unique cDNA molecular identifiers. Donors were grouped into four age groups: young (average about 15 years), middle-aged (roughly 38), aged (62) and long-lived (approximately 78). The study analyzed two additional independent replicas of 1 million unique cDNA reads from the same blood draw for two donors, one aged 18 to 30 and one aged 80 or older. What the authors observed across the whole study: The long-lived group showed more naive CD4+ T cells, fewer expanded clones and increased TCR diversity than the aged group, suggesting age selection. There was a strong correlation between observed TCR beta diversity and the percentage of naive T cells measured by flow cytometry. Total diversity estimates from one million sequenced T cells were considered lower bounds and underestimates. The CMV infection status of donors was not known, potentially confounding age-related changes in expanded clonotypes. Conclusive comparison of naive and antigen-experienced compartments was prevented by the profiling of bulk unsorted PBMCs. Observed TCR beta diversity per million T cells fell roughly linearly with age, and a significant reduction was already apparent by age roughly 40.

The library was built by means of 5' RACE. These reads were obtained on an Illumina HiSeq 2500. A second PCR of about 7 to 12 cycles was run with a J-beta primer mix and a sample-barcoded 5' primer. Each TCR beta cDNA molecule received a unique molecular identifier from a template-switch 5' adaptor carrying 12 random nucleotides. Each sample yielded at least 3 million CDR3-containing paired-end reads. First-strand cDNA synthesis was performed from all RNA using the Mint cDNA synthesis kit, with priming by a TRBC-specific oligonucleotide. Following uracil-DNA glycosylase treatment, all cDNA underwent a first 18-cycle PCR with the universal primers M1SS and BC2_uni_R. Per the authors' processing: Each sample was normalized by randomly selecting 1 million high-quality reads, each carrying a distinct molecular identifier. Instead of being binned into consensus sequences, reads that shared molecular identifiers were thrown out. CDR3 identification, clonotype clustering and error correction used MiTCR with a Q25 quality threshold and the strictest error-elimination algorithm. Lower-bound total TCR beta diversity was estimated with a nonparametric unseen species model using Euler transformation. The raw public reads went through TCRdb reprocessing: fastp at Q25, MiXCR clone calling, in-frame beta chains kept. Rows with a matching CDR3 protein are joined into one entry that keeps the most common DNA and genes. The V and J calls were not made by the authors but by TCRdb's processing. Within this sample are fewer than 650,000 distinct CDR3 sequences, with about a quarter of them counted one time only. Of the sample, about 3.3% is held by the ten largest clones.

The roughly 38 donors, aged roughly 6 to 95 years, were systemically healthy Caucasian individuals from Russia. Each donor gave roughly 11 milliliters of peripheral blood, drawn into EDTA-treated Vacutainer tubes. PBMCs were isolated by Ficoll-Paque density-gradient centrifugation, with at least 7 million obtained per sample. Trizol reagent was used to extract total RNA from the PBMCs, yielding at least 5.5 micrograms per sample. For every donor, an aliquot of PBMCs went through flow cytometry to measure the percentages of naive CD45RAhigh/CD27high T cells. Including cysteine and phenylalanine, the CDR3 has 15 amino acids. This entry keeps only the CDR3 DNA: 45 bases, framed from base 1. The germline V gene (reference sequence) sets CDR1 to SEHNR and CDR2 to FQNEAQ. Turning to this clonotype: This receptor's antigen is unknown. Base qualities are not at hand, and no much larger clone is one base apart.

A further study also used this sample, focusing on T cells of mothers and their children. The second study also describes: Nine systemically healthy Caucasian individuals served as donors, namely three mothers together with their six children. cDNA synthesis used all of the extracted RNA, with about 1.5 ug of RNA in each 15 ul reaction. Sample barcodes and 2-4 random nucleotides were added via the M1S primer in the second PCR. Over 9.5 million TCR beta CDR3 reads came from each mother, compared with a few million reads from each child. Thymic selection similarly shapes TCR recombination output in related and unrelated pairs, with minor effect from inherited differences. Normalized repertoire overlap was always found to be slightly, but never significantly, higher in related mother-child pairs than in unrelated mother-child pairs. No persistent microchimeric T cell clones were detected, at a sensitivity of approximately 100 clones per million clonotypes. The study used deep NGS to compare TCR beta repertoires of mothers and children, seeking features distinguishing related mother-child pairs from unrelated individuals. The mean age was 40 +/- 4 years for the mothers and about 10 +/- 4 years for the children. After adapter ligation with NEBNext reagents, the libraries were sequenced on Illumina HiSeq 2000 with 100+100 nt paired-end reads. To avoid cross-contamination, the mother libraries and the child libraries were prepared a month apart and sequenced in separate runs. For each donor, between 500,000 and 2,000,000 distinct TCR beta clonotypes were identified. Naive TCR beta clonotypes were estimated from low-frequency clonotypes matched to each donor's FACS-determined naive share, without sorting.

Sequenced input: blood. This TCR came from a boy between 2 and 15 years old in good health. This chain joins TRBV7-9 to TRBJ2-5; the central 9 bases match TRBD2. The J call is in doubt because the DNA end fits TRBJ2-7 better. The nucleotide sequence reads TGTGCCAGCAGCTTAGGAACTAGCGGGTACTACGAGCAGTACTTC. Its protein product is CASSLGTSGYYEQYF.